This TCR beta chain was identified during a study of T cells after posttransplantation cyclophosphamide. This related bone marrow graft donor gave peripheral blood on the day of marrow donation. This clone was counted many times. Using immunoSEQ multiplex PCR, the repertoire was profiled, and TCRdb retains in-frame clones only, with some absent. Sampling found approximately 30,000 clones, none seen once. This TCR was sampled from a woman in her 50s in good health and a related stem cell transplant donor. Sequenced material: PBMCs.

CDR3 sequence: CASSGLAVFGSYEQYF. CDR3 nucleotides: TGTGCCAGCAGCGGACTAGCGGTATTTGGATCATACGAGCAGTACTTC. The genes are TRBV12-3 or TRBV12-4 and TRBJ2-7, with 10 positions matching TRBD2. Trimming took 6 bases from V and 4 from J; bases not matched to a gene: 12. This CDR3 has 16 amino acids.